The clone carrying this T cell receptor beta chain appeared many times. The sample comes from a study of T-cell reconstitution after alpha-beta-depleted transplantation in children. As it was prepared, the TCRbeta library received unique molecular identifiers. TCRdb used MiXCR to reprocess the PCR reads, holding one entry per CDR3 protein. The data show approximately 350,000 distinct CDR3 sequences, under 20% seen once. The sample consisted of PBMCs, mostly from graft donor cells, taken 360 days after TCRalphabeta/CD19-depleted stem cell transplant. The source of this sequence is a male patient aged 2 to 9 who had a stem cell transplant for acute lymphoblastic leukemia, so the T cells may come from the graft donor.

CDR3 protein: CASSLEQAFEAFF. Written as DNA, the CDR3 is TGCGCCAGCAGCTTGGAACAGGCCTTTGAAGCTTTCTTT. The chain recombines TRBV5-1 with TRBJ1-1; maybe TRBD1 (5 bases). This CDR3 has 13 residues. The germline gives CDR1 SGHRS, CDR2 YFSETQ. The V gene lost 0 bases and the J gene lost 7 bases, with 10 bases spanning the gap.